Following are 25 T cell receptor beta chains from one sample sequenced in a study of cytomegalovirus exposure and HLA in healthy donors. With 60 Vbeta and 13 Jbeta primers, the PCR was carried out. The table came from immunoSEQ multiplex PCR; TCRdb's copy has only in-frame clones and leaves some out. The sample consists of 130,000 or so clones, 81% of them appearing once. The sample was PBMCs. The source is a man between 18 and 29 years old in good health and CMV-seronegative.

The V call is TRBV5-4, the J call TRBJ2-3, with 10 bases identical to TRBD2. Germline CDR1 is SGHNT and CDR2 is YYREEE (reference sequence). Losses at the gene ends were 1 base for V and 1 base for J; bases not matched to a gene: 9. This CDR3 is built from 18 residues. CDR3 in amino acids: CASSLRLTSGVRTDTQYF. In DNA, the CDR3 is TGTGCCAGCAGCTTGCGCTTAACTAGCGGGGTTCGCACAGATACGCAGTATTTT.

The chain uses TRBV19 and TRBJ2-7; the match to TRBD1 covers 10 bases. This CDR3 is built from 14 residues. V trimming: 6 bases; J trimming: 4 bases; junction bases outside the gene matches: 6. The V gene's germline CDR1 is LNHDA and CDR2 SQIVND (reference sequence). DNA for the CDR3: TGTGCCAGTAGCGTTCGACAGGGGGCTTACGAGCAGTACTTC. This codes for CASSVRQGAYEQYF.

The V call is TRBV7-4, the J call TRBJ1-3, with 8 bases fitting TRBD1. Looked up from germline, CDR1 is SGHVT and CDR2 is SQSDAQ. The CDR3 totals 16 residues. V lost 3 bases, J lost 4 bases, and 8 bases stayed unmatched. CDR3 nucleotides: TGTGCCAGCAGCTTCGCGGGGACAGGCGGAGGAAACACCATATATTTT. Residues: CASSFAGTGGGNTIYF.

This clone appeared a few times. The V gene is TRBV28, the J gene TRBJ2-7; 7 nucleotides line up with TRBD1. The CDR3 extends over 13 amino acids. Trimming cost V 6 bases and J 3 bases; bases outside gene matches: 5. Looked up from germline, CDR1 is MDHEN and CDR2 is SYDVKM. The CDR3 reads CASSLPGGYEQYF. The CDR3 DNA sequence: TGTGCCAGCAGCCTCCCAGGGGGCTACGAGCAGTACTTC.

The V and J genes are TRBV7-9 and TRBJ1-6, with D hard to call. Germline V gene data show CDR1 as SEHNR and CDR2 as FQNEAQ (reference sequence). V was pared by 0 bases and J by 9 bases, with 12 bases between. The CDR3 contains 15 residues. The CDR3: CASSLASEGGSPLHF. DNA for the CDR3: TGTGCCAGCAGCTTAGCTTCGGAGGGCGGTTCACCCCTCCACTTT. The full variable domain, rest sourced from reference TRBV7-9 and TRBJ1-6, is DTGVSQNPRHKITKRGQNVTFRCDPISEHNRLYWYRQTLGQGPEFLTYFQNEAQLEKSRLLSDRFSAERPKGSFSTLEIQRTEQGDSAMYLCASSLASEGGSPLHFGNGTRLTVT.

This chain connects TRBV5-5 to TRBJ2-7, with TRBD1 matching 9 bases. Germline trimming cut 4 bases from V and 7 bases from J; bases unmatched to any gene: 12. From germline, CDR1 is SGHKS and CDR2 YYEKEE (reference sequence). The CDR3 runs 15 residues. The CDR3 loop reads CASSPPGQGAREQYF. For the CDR3, the DNA is TGTGCCAGCAGCCCGCCGGGACAGGGAGCGAGAGAGCAGTACTTC. Drawing the rest from reference TRBV5-5 and TRBJ2-7, the complete variable domain is DAGVTQSPTHLIKTRGQQVTLRCSPISGHKSVSWYQQVLGQGPQFIFQYYEKEERGRGNFPDRFSARQFPNYSSELNVNALLLGDSALYLCASSPPGQGAREQYFGPGTRLTVT.

The chain combines TRBV10-3 with TRBJ2-3, with 7 bases matching TRBD2. Germline-derived CDR1 and CDR2 are ENHRY and SYGVKD. V was pared by 7 bases and J by 1 base, with 2 bases of the junction left unmatched. The CDR3 loop spans 13 amino acids. CDR3: CAITGGGTDTQYF. The CDR3 DNA reads TGTGCCATCACTGGGGGGGGCACAGATACGCAGTATTTT.

This clone turned up a few times. In nucleotides, the CDR3 is TGTGCCACTACCGGACAGGGGAGGACTGAAGCTTTCTTT. Its protein product is CATTGQGRTEAFF. The chain recombines TRBV27 with TRBJ1-1, with 9 bases that match TRBD1. The CDR3 sequence is 13 residues long. J lost 5 bases, V lost 10 bases, and 8 bases had no gene match. Germline assignment: CDR1 MNHEY and CDR2 SMNVEV (reference sequence).

V usage is TRBV10-3 and J usage is TRBJ1-1, with 10 bases identical to TRBD1. J lost 6 bases, V lost 10 bases, and 14 bases had no gene match. The germline V gene has CDR1 ENHRY and CDR2 SYGVKD. The CDR3 is 15 amino acids. CDR3 sequence reads: CASSRQGAGGAEAFF. The CDR3 DNA reads as TGTGCCAGCTCTCGACAGGGGGCAGGGGGGGCTGAAGCTTTCTTT.

This clone was found once. The chain combines TRBV29-1 with TRBJ1-4; 7 nucleotides align to TRBD1. The length of the CDR3 is 13 residues. V shed 5 bases and J 4 bases; nucleotides not matched to a gene: 4. CDR1 and CDR2 from the germline V gene are SQVTM and ANQGSEA. The CDR3 DNA reads as TGCAGCGTTCCCGGACAGGTTAATGAAAAACTGTTTTTT. This codes for CSVPGQVNEKLFF.

The chain combines TRBV11-2 with TRBJ2-1; D possibly corresponds to TRBD2 (7 bases). Germline-derived CDR1 and CDR2 are SGHAT and FQNNGV. The germline V and J ends were trimmed by 1 base and 8 bases, with 15 bases remaining between them. This CDR3 is 15 amino acids long. The CDR3 sequence: CASSLGGGRTHEQFF. CDR3 in DNA: TGTGCCAGCAGCTTAGGGGGGGGCAGGACCCATGAGCAGTTCTTC.

This sequence joins TRBV7-6 and TRBJ1-6; no firm D call. The CDR3 is made up of 16 amino acids. Germline CDR1 is SGHVS and CDR2 is FNYEAQ. V lost 2 bases to trimming and J lost 7 bases, with 15 bases between them. The CDR3 loop reads CASSLSLGVRNSPLHF. CDR3 bases: TGTGCCAGCAGCTTAAGCCTGGGCGTCCGGAATTCACCCCTCCACTTT.

In this sample, this clone turned up once. CDR3 coding DNA: TGTGCCACCAGCAGGGGCCCTTTTCCCGGGGAGCTGTTTTTT. This encodes CATSRGPFPGELFF. This sequence joins TRBV15 and TRBJ2-2; D not resolved. The CDR3 runs 14 residues. The V gene's germline CDR1 is LNHNV and CDR2 YYDKDF (reference sequence). Trimming removed 3 bases from V and 6 bases from J, with 11 bases in between.

Details on this clone: The sample contains more than one DNA sequence encoding this CDR3. This sequence joins TRBV4-2 and TRBJ2-1, with 8 bases matching TRBD2. Germline V CDR1 and CDR2: LGHNA, YNFKEQ. After removal of 3 bases from V and 6 bases from J, the junction contained 4 bases not matched to a gene. The CDR3 is 14 amino acids. DNA for the CDR3: TGTGCCAGCAGCCACCGGGGGGGTCCCAATGAGCAGTTCTTC. Protein product: CASSHRGGPNEQFF.

The rearrangement joins TRBV4-1 to TRBJ1-1; D gene unclear. Between the trimmed V and J ends, which lost 1 base and 1 base, there was a span of 10 bases. The CDR3 loop spans 15 amino acids. CDR1 and CDR2 (germline): MGHRA, YSYEKL. CDR3 DNA: TGCGCCAGCAGCCAAGGGGCATCTGGGAACACTGAAGCTTTCTTT. Amino acid sequence: CASSQGASGNTEAFF.

This sequence joins TRBV7-9 and TRBJ2-3, with D tentatively TRBD2 (6 bases). CDR1 and CDR2 (germline): SEHNR, FQNEAQ (reference sequence). The ends were cut back, 7 bases at V and 4 bases at J, with 15 bases in the middle. This CDR3 has 14 amino acids. The CDR3 region is CASKGGLRADTQYF. The CDR3 region has the DNA TGTGCCAGCAAGGGAGGTCTCCGGGCAGATACGCAGTATTTT.

V gene TRBV6-5 combines with J gene TRBJ2-7; 10 bases are shared with TRBD1. The CDR3 contains 15 residues. Trimming removed 5 bases from V and 3 bases from J; junction bases left unmatched: 7. Germline CDR1 is MNHEY and CDR2 is SVGAGI. In DNA form, the CDR3 reads TGTGCCAGCAGTCGGAAGCGGACAGGGGGCTACGAGCAGTACTTC. As protein: CASSRKRTGGYEQYF.

The chain uses TRBV25-1 and TRBJ2-3; D remains ambiguous. Between the trimmed V and J ends, which lost 4 bases and 3 bases, there was a span of 8 bases. This CDR3 has 13 residues. In germline, CDR1 is MGHDK, CDR2 SYGVNS. The CDR3 reads CASSAHGTDTQYF. CDR3 nucleotides: TGTGCCAGCAGTGCTCACGGGACAGATACGCAGTATTTT.

The chain carries TRBV12-5 and TRBJ1-5; the match to TRBD1 covers 9 bases. The V gene's germline CDR1 is LGHNT and CDR2 FRNRAP. With 3 bases clipped from V and 5 bases from J, the junction kept 14 bases outside the gene matches. CDR3 length: 18 residues. CDR3 in DNA: TGTGCTAGTGGTTTTGAAGGACAGGGGCAAGTTATCGATCAGCCCCAGCATTTT. It yields the protein CASGFEGQGQVIDQPQHF.

The gene calls are TRBV13 and TRBJ2-1, with 8 nucleotides matching TRBD2. From germline, CDR1 is PRHDT and CDR2 FYEKMQ (reference sequence). The CDR3 runs 15 residues. The ends lost 5 bases at V and 4 bases at J; junction bases unmatched: 7. CDR3: CASSESGGGYNEQFF. CDR3 nucleotides: TGTGCCAGCAGCGAGTCGGGGGGGGGATACAATGAGCAGTTCTTC.

This clone was counted a few times. V is TRBV12-5 and J is TRBJ2-1, with D unresolved. Trimming removed 6 bases at V and 8 bases at J, with 11 bases between. The CDR3 covers 12 residues. The V gene's germline CDR1 is LGHNT and CDR2 FRNRAP. The DNA of the CDR3 is TGTGCTAGTGGCCCCCTACGGGATGAGCAGTTCTTC. Translated, it gives CASGPLRDEQFF.

The rearrangement joins TRBV14 to TRBJ2-7, with D possibly being TRBD2 (5 bases). This CDR3 has 13 amino acids. The germline V gene encodes CDR1 SGHDN and CDR2 FVKESK. V was clipped by 0 bases and J by 6 bases, with 9 bases between them. This chain's CDR3 is CASSQDLAGEQYF. The CDR3 DNA reads as TGTGCCAGCAGCCAAGATCTAGCTGGCGAGCAGTACTTC.

This clone occurred a few times. The CDR3 region has the DNA TGTGCCAGCAGTTACGAGGAGGGCACTGAAGCTTTCTTT. This translates into CASSYEEGTEAFF. The chain links TRBV6-6 to TRBJ1-1, with unresolved D. This CDR3 region has 13 residues. Germline V gene sequence: CDR1 MNHNY, CDR2 SVGAGI (reference sequence). V shed 2 bases and J shed 4 bases, with 8 bases lying between them.

CDR3 residues: CASSQDPPLDRVDATNEKLFF. DNA for the CDR3: TGCGCCAGCAGCCAAGACCCCCCCCTAGACAGGGTGGACGCAACTAATGAAAAACTGTTTTTT. V is TRBV4-1 and J is TRBJ1-4; TRBD1 aligns across 7 bases. The CDR3 is 21 residues long. The germline CDR1 and CDR2 sequences are MGHRA and YSYEKL. J was trimmed by 0 bases and V by 0 bases; bases with no gene match: 16.

V gene TRBV5-1 combines with J gene TRBJ2-3; D remains ambiguous. The CDR3 totals 15 residues. V lost 4 bases and J 5 bases, leaving 17 bases between the germline ends. From germline, CDR1 is SGHRS and CDR2 YFSETQ. CDR3 bases: TGCGCCAGCAGCGCGAATTCCGGAGTGATAGATACGCAGTATTTT. Translation: CASSANSGVIDTQYF.